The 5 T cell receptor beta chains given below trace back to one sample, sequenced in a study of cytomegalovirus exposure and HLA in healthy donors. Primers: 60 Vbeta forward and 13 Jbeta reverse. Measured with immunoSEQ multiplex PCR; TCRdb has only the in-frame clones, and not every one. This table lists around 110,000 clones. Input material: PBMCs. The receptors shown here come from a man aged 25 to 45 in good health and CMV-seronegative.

The CDR3 DNA reads TGCAGCGTTCGCCTGAACAGCAATGAGCAGTTCTTC. The encoded protein is CSVRLNSNEQFF. The chain couples TRBV29-1 to TRBJ2-1, with D unresolved. In germline, CDR1 is SQVTM, CDR2 ANQGSEA. The CDR3 length is 12 residues. V was pared by 5 bases and J by 6 bases, with 11 bases between.

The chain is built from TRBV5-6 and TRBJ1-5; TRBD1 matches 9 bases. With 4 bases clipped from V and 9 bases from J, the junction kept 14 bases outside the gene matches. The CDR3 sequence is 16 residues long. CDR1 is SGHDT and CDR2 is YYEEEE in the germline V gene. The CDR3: CASSLQGAARDRPQHF. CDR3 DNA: TGTGCCAGCAGCCTACAGGGGGCGGCCCGCGATCGGCCCCAGCATTTT.

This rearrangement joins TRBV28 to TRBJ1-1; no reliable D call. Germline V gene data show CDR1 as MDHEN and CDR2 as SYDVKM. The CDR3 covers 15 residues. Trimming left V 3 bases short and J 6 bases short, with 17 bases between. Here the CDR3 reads CASSFPLRGVAEAFF. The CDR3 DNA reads TGTGCCAGCAGTTTCCCCCTTCGCGGGGTGGCTGAAGCTTTCTTT.

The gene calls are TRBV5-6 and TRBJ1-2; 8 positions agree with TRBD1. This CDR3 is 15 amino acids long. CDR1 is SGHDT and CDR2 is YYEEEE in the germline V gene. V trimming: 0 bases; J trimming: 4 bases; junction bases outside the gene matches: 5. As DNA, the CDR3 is TGTGCCAGCAGCTTGGGGACAGGGAATCGCTATGGCTACACCTTC. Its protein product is CASSLGTGNRYGYTF.

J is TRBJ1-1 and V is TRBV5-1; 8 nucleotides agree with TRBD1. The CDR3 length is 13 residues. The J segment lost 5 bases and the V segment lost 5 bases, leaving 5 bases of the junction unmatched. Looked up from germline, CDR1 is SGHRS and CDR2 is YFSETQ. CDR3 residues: CASRPDRGTEAFF. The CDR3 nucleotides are TGCGCCAGCAGACCCGACAGGGGAACTGAAGCTTTCTTT. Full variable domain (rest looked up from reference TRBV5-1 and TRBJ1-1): KAGVTQTPRYLIKTRGQQVTLSCSPISGHRSVSWYQQTPGQGLQFLFEYFSETQRNKGNFPGRFSGRQFSNSRSEMNVSTLELGDSALYLCASRPDRGTEAFFGQGTRLTVV.